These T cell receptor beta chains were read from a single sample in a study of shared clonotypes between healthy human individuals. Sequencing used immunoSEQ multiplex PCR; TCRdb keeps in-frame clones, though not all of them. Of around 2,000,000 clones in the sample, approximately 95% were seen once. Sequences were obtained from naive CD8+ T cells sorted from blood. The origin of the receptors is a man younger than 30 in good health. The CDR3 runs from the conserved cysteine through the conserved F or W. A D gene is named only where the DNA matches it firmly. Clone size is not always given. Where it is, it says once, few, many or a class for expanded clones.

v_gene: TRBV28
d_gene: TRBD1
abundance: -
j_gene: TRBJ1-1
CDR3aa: CASSLAGGEAEAFF
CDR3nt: TGTGCCAGCAGTCTGGCAGGGGGCGAGGCTGAAGCTTTCTTT

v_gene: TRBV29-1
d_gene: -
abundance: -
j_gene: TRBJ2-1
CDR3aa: CSVEENPGYNEQFF
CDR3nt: TGCAGCGTTGAAGAAAATCCAGGGTACAATGAGCAGTTCTTC

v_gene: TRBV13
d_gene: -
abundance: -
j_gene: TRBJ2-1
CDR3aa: CASSLESTYNEQFF
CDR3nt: TGTGCCAGCAGCTTAGAATCCACTTACAATGAGCAGTTCTTC

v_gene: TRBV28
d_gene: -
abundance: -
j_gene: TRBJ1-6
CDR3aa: CASSPGPGASGSPLHF
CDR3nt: TGTGCCAGCAGTCCGGGTCCGGGGGCAAGTGGCTCACCCCTCCACTTT

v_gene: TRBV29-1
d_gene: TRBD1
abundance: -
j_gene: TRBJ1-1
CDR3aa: CSVELWDRGLSRGTEAFF
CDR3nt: TGCAGCGTTGAGTTGTGGGACAGGGGGCTGTCGAGAGGAACTGAAGCTTTCTTT

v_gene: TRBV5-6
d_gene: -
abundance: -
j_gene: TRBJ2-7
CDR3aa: CASSFIGAVYEQYF
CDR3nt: TGTGCCAGCAGCTTCATTGGGGCCGTCTACGAGCAGTACTTC

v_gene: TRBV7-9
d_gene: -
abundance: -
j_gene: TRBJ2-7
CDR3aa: CASSHRDFGNEQYF
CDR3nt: TGTGCCAGCAGCCACCGGGACTTCGGCAACGAGCAGTACTTC

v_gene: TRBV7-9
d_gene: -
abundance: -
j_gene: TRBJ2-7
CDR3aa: CASSLAPPEGLWEQYF
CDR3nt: TGTGCCAGCAGCTTAGCTCCACCCGAGGGCCTATGGGAGCAGTACTTC

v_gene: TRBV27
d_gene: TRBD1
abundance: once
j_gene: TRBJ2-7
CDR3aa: CASNDRVTYEQYF
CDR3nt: TGTGCCAGCAACGACAGGGTGACTTACGAGCAGTACTTC

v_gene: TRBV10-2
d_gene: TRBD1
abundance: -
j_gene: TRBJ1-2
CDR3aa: CASGRQGSPRGYTF
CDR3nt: TGCGCCAGCGGTAGACAGGGCTCGCCTCGCGGCTACACCTTC

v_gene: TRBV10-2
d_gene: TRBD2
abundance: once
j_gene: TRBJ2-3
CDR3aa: CASSLLAGGGDTQYF
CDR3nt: TGCGCCAGCAGTCTACTAGCGGGAGGGGGAGATACGCAGTATTTT

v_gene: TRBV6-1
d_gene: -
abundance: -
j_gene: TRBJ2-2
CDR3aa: CASSENGGTGELFF
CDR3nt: TGTGCCAGCAGTGAAAACGGGGGCACCGGGGAGCTGTTTTTT

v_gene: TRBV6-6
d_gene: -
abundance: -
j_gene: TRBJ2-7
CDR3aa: CASSSFVVDFYEQYF
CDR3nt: TGTGCCAGCAGCTCGTTTGTGGTCGATTTCTACGAGCAGTACTTC

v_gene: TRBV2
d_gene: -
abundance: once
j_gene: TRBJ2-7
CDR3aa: CASLDGVSYEQYF
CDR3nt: TGTGCCAGTCTTGACGGGGTATCCTACGAGCAGTACTTC

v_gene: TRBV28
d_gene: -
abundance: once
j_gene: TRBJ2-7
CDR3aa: CASSLGSTYEQYF
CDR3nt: TGTGCCAGCAGCCTCGGTTCGACCTACGAGCAGTACTTC

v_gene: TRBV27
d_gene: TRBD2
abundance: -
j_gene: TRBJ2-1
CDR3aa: CASSLSETSTGGEQFF
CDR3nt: TGTGCCAGCAGTTTATCCGAGACTAGCACCGGGGGTGAGCAGTTCTTC

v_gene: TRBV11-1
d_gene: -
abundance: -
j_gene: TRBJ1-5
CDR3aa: CASSLGGGQPQHF
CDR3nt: TGTGCCAGCAGCTTAGGTGGGGGTCAGCCCCAGCATTTT

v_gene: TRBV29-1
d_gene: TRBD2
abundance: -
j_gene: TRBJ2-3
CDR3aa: CSSIAGWAADTQYF
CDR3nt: TGCAGCTCGATAGCGGGGTGGGCTGCAGATACGCAGTATTTT

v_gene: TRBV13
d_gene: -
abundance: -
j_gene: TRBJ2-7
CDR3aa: CASSLGLLNYEQYF
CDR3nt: TGTGCCAGCAGCTTAGGACTCCTGAACTACGAGCAGTACTTC

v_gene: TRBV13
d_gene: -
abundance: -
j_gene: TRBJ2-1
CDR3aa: CASSPRRDEQFF
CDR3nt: TGTGCCAGCAGCCCCCGACGGGATGAGCAGTTCTTC

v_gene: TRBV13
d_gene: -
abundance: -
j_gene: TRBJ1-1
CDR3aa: CASSSEWETEAFF
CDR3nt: TGTGCCAGCAGCTCAGAGTGGGAAACTGAAGCTTTCTTT

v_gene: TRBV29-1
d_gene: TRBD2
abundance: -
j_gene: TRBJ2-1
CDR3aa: CSVEGGGALVNEQFF
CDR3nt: TGCAGCGTTGAGGGCGGGGGGGCCTTAGTGAATGAGCAGTTCTTC

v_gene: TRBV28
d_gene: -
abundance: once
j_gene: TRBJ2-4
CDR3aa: CASRNVGNIQYF
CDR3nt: TGTGCCAGCAGGAACGTCGGAAACATTCAGTACTTC

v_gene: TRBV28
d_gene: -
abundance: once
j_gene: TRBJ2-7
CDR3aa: CASSEVSYEQYF
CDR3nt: TGTGCCAGCAGTGAAGTGTCCTACGAGCAGTACTTC

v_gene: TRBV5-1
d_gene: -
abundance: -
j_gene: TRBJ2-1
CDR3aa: CASSLNPENYNEQFF
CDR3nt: TGCGCCAGCAGCTTGAATCCGGAAAACTACAATGAGCAGTTCTTC

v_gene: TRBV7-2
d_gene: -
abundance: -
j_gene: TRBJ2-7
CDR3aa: CASSLGPDYEQYF
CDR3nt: TGTGCCAGCAGCTTAGGCCCGGACTACGAGCAGTACTTC

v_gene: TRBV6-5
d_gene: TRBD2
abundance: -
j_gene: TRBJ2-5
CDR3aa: CASSRTSGETQYF
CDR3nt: TGTGCCAGCAGCCGAACTAGCGGAGAGACCCAGTACTTC

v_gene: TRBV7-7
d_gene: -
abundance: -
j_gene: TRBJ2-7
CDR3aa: CASSFDGQYEQYF
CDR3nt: TGTGCTAGCAGCTTCGATGGACAGTACGAGCAGTACTTC

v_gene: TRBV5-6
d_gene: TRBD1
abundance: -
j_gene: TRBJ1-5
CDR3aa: CASSTRQGSQPQHF
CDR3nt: TGTGCCAGCAGCACACGACAGGGAAGTCAGCCCCAGCATTTT

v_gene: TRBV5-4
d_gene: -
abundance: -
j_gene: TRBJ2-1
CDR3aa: CASSLAGRGSDEQFF
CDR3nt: TGTGCCAGCAGCTTAGCTGGTCGTGGTTCCGATGAGCAGTTCTTC

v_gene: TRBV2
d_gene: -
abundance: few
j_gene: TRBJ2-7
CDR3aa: CASSQGLNYEQYF
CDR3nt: TGTGCCAGCAGCCAGGGCCTGAATTACGAGCAGTACTTC

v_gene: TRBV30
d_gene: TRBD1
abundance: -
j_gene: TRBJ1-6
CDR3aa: CAWSQTGGGSPLHF
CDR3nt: TGTGCCTGGAGTCAAACAGGGGGCGGTTCACCCCTCCACTTT

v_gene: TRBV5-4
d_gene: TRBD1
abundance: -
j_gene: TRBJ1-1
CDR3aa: CASSSQTPWDRPTEAFF
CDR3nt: TGTGCCAGCAGCTCCCAAACTCCCTGGGACAGGCCCACTGAAGCTTTCTTT

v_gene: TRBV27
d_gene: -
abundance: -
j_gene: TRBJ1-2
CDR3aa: CASSSTEASYGYTF
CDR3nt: TGTGCCAGCAGTTCAACAGAAGCAAGCTATGGCTACACCTTC

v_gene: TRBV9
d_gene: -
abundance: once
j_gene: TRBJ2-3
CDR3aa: CASSVEGEGDTQYF
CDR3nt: TGTGCCAGCAGCGTAGAGGGGGAAGGGGATACGCAGTATTTT

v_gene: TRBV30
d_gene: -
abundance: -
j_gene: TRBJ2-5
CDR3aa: CAWSVDPVETQYF
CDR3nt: TGTGCCTGGAGTGTGGACCCGGTAGAGACCCAGTACTTC

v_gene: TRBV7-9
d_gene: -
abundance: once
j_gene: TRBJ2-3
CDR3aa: CASSPRGAVTDTQYF
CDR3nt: TGTGCCAGCAGCCCCAGGGGGGCTGTCACAGATACGCAGTATTTT

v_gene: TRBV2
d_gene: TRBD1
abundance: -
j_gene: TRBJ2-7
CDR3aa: CASSGLDRANSYEQYF
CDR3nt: TGTGCCAGCAGTGGATTAGACAGGGCTAACTCCTACGAGCAGTACTTC

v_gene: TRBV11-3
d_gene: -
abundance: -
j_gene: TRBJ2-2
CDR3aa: CASRGGAGELFF
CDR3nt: TGTGCCAGCAGGGGGGGAGCCGGGGAGCTGTTTTTT

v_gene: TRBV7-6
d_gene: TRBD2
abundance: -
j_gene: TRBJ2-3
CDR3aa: CASSRTSGDTDTQYF
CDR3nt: TGTGCCAGCAGCCGTACTAGCGGGGACACAGATACGCAGTATTTT

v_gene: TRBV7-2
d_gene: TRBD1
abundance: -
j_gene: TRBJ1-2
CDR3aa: CASSLTPTGAEGYTF
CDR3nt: TGTGCCAGCAGCTTAACACCGACAGGGGCGGAGGGCTACACCTTC

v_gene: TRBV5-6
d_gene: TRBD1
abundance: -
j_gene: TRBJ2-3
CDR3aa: CASRPQGAGLDTQYF
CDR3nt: TGTGCCAGCAGACCACAGGGGGCTGGGTTAGATACGCAGTATTTT

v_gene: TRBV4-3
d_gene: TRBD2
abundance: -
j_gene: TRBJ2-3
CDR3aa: CASSQDGGRGDTQYF
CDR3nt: TGCGCCAGCAGCCAAGATGGGGGGAGGGGTGATACGCAGTATTTT

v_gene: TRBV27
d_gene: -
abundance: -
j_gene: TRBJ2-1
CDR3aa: CASSLELGEQFF
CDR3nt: TGTGCCAGCAGTCTGGAGCTGGGTGAGCAGTTCTTC

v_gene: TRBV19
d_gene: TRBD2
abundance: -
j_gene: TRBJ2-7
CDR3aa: CASSIGAGGPYEQYF
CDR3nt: TGTGCCAGTAGTATCGGAGCGGGAGGACCCTACGAGCAGTACTTC

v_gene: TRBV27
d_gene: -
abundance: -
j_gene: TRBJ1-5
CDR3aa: CASFRDGTGPHSNQPQHF
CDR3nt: TGTGCCAGCTTCCGGGACGGAACGGGCCCCCATAGCAATCAGCCCCAGCATTTT

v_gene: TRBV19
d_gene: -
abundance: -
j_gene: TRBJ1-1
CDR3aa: CASRLTVNTEAFF
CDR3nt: TGTGCCAGTAGACTGACAGTTAACACTGAAGCTTTCTTT

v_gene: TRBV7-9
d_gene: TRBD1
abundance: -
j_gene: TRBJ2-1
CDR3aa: CASSRSGQGITYNEQFF
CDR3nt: TGTGCCAGCAGCAGATCGGGACAGGGGATCACCTACAATGAGCAGTTCTTC

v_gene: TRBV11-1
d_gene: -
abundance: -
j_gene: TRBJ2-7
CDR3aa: CASSLGGDTYEQYF
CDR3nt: TGTGCCAGCAGCTTAGGAGGGGACACCTACGAGCAGTACTTC

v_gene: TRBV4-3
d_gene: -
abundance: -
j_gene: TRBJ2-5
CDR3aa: CASSRANQETQYF
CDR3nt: TGCGCCAGCAGCCGGGCCAACCAAGAGACCCAGTACTTC

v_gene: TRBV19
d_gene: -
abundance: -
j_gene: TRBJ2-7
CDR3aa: CASSRIGDTEQYF
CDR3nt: TGTGCCAGTAGCCGTATAGGGGACACCGAGCAGTACTTC

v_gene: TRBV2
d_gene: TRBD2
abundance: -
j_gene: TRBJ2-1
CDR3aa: CASSDLTGLSGSDYNEQFF
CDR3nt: TGTGCCAGCAGTGACCTAACAGGGCTCAGCGGGAGCGATTACAATGAGCAGTTCTTC

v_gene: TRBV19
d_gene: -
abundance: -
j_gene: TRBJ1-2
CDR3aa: CASSMDPRSGYGYTF
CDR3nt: TGTGCCAGTAGTATGGATCCTCGATCCGGCTATGGCTACACCTTC

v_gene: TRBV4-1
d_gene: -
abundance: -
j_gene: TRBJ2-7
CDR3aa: CASSQGRGWGDEQYF
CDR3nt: TGCGCCAGCAGCCAAGGCCGGGGGTGGGGCGACGAGCAGTACTTC

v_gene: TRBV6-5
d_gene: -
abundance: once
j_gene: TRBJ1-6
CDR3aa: CASSSRVDSPLHF
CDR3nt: TGTGCCAGCAGTTCGAGGGTTGATTCACCCCTCCACTTT